This TCR beta chain came from a study of control samples from healthy donors and cancer patients. CDR3 length: 13 residues. The germline V gene has CDR1 MNHEY and CDR2 SMNVEV (reference sequence). Trimming cost V 5 bases and J 5 bases, with 12 bases left between them. In its sample, this clone was seen once. Using immunoSEQ multiplex PCR, the repertoire was profiled, and TCRdb retains in-frame clones only, with some absent. The data contain approximately 150,000 clones, 70% to 90% of them singletons. This receptor was identified in a man aged 18 to 30 in good health. This chain uses TRBV27 with TRBJ1-1; perhaps TRBD1 as D (6 bases). Sequenced: blood. Here the CDR3 DNA reads TGTGCCAGCAGTACAGGGACGGGTACTGAAGCTTTCTTT. Its protein product is CASSTGTGTEAFF.